The 19 T cell receptor beta chains listed next were all sequenced from one sample in a study of cytomegalovirus exposure and HLA in healthy donors. The study ran its PCR with 60 Vbeta and 13 Jbeta primers. Some clones are missing from TCRdb's copy, which holds only in-frame ones; the method was immunoSEQ multiplex PCR. The sample has fewer than 200,000 clones; over 80% are singletons. Material for sequencing was PBMCs. Receptor source: a girl aged 5-17 years in good health and CMV-seropositive.

The gene calls are TRBV7-4 and TRBJ2-5; 7 positions agree with TRBD2. Germline assignment: CDR1 SGHVT and CDR2 SQSDAQ. CDR3 length: 15 amino acids. V dropped 4 bases and J dropped 4; count of bases not matched to a gene: 9. The CDR3 DNA sequence: TGTGCCAGCAGCTCCCCCCCAGGGAGGGGAGAGACCCAGTACTTC. Amino acids: CASSSPPGRGETQYF.

This chain joins TRBV5-1 and TRBJ1-1; D remains unclear. Germline assignment: CDR1 SGHRS and CDR2 YFSETQ. V was cut by 0 bases and J by 0 bases, with 9 bases left in between. This CDR3 has 15 amino acids. This CDR3 reads CASSLGSGMNTEAFF. The CDR3 DNA is TGCGCCAGCAGCTTGGGATCAGGAATGAACACTGAAGCTTTCTTT.

As DNA, the CDR3 is TGTGCCAGCAGAGAGGTTCCTAACTATGGCTACACCTTC. It yields the protein CASREVPNYGYTF. The chain uses TRBV13 and TRBJ1-2; D remains unclear. This CDR3 region has 13 residues. V lost 6 bases and J 0 bases, leaving 8 bases between the germline ends. CDR1 and CDR2 from the germline V gene are PRHDT and FYEKMQ (reference sequence).

In the case of this clone: The junction does not match germline at one end; this may be a read error. The rearrangement links TRBV30 to TRBJ2-5; TRBD1 aligns across 7 bases. The CDR3 length is 13 residues. Per the germline V gene, CDR1 is GTSNPN and CDR2 is SVGIG (reference sequence). The CDR3 spells CAWTTGNQETQYF. The CDR3 bases are TGTGCCTGGACGACAGGGAACCAGGAGACCCAGTACTTC.

V gene TRBV6-6 combines with J gene TRBJ2-5; TRBD2 aligns across 15 bases. With V trimmed by 6 bases and J by 3 bases, 5 bases remained unmatched. The length of the CDR3 is 16 residues. Germline CDR1 is MNHNY and CDR2 is SVGAGI (reference sequence). The CDR3 loop is CASSRTSGGAKETQYF. Here the CDR3 DNA reads TGTGCCAGCAGCCGGACTAGCGGGGGGGCAAAAGAGACCCAGTACTTC.

The genes are TRBV29-1 and TRBJ2-5; 7 bases map to TRBD1. Per germline, CDR1 SQVTM and CDR2 ANQGSEA. V shed 8 bases, J shed 5 bases, and the junction held 8 bases outside the gene matches. The CDR3 loop spans 12 amino acids. The CDR3 sequence is CSQTGIGETQYF. The CDR3 DNA reads TGCAGCCAGACAGGGATCGGGGAGACCCAGTACTTC.

The J gene is TRBJ2-1, the V gene TRBV2; TRBD2 agrees at 11 bases. Trimming removed 4 bases from V and 6 bases from J; junction bases left unmatched: 2. CDR3 length equals 14 residues. Germline V CDR1 and CDR2: SNHLY, FYNNEI. CDR3 sequence (DNA): TGTGCCAGCAGTGCTAGCGGGAGGCGCAATGAGCAGTTCTTC. The encoded protein is CASSASGRRNEQFF.

This clone occurred a few times. This sequence joins TRBV27 and TRBJ1-4, with D possibly being TRBD1 (6 bases). V shed 6 bases and J shed 8 bases, with 16 bases lying between them. The CDR3 runs 14 residues. CDR1 and CDR2 (germline): MNHEY, SMNVEV (reference sequence). CDR3 sequence reads: CASSPGDISEKLFF. The CDR3 DNA is TGTGCCAGCAGCCCCGGGGACATTTCCGAAAAACTGTTTTTT.

The J gene is TRBJ1-1, the V gene TRBV6-5; 7 nucleotides match TRBD1. Germline V gives CDR1 MNHEY, CDR2 SVGAGI. Germline trimming cut 4 bases from V and 3 bases from J; bases unmatched to any gene: 5. The length of the CDR3 is 14 residues. CDR3 protein: CASSFTGADTEAFF. As DNA, the CDR3 is TGTGCCAGCAGTTTCACAGGGGCGGACACTGAAGCTTTCTTT.

The chain joins TRBV11-2 to TRBJ2-2, with 10 bases matching TRBD2. Germline-derived CDR1 and CDR2 are SGHAT and FQNNGV. The CDR3 contains 18 residues. The trim removed 7 bases at V and 3 bases at J, leaving 14 bases unmatched. The CDR3 nucleotides are TGTGCCAGCACTCTCGGGGGTAGCGGGGGGCTGTACACCGGGGAGCTGTTTTTT. It translates to CASTLGGSGGLYTGELFF.

Remarks on this clone: One junction end does not reproduce the germline sequence, and a read error may be involved. The V gene is TRBV5-5, the J gene TRBJ2-7; D possibly corresponds to TRBD1 (6 bases). Germline CDR1 reads SGHKS; CDR2 reads YYEKEE (reference sequence). The CDR3 length is 12 residues. The CDR3 region has the DNA TGTGCCAGCAGCGTAACCAACAGGGAGCTGTACTTC. Translating it yields CASSVTNRELYF.

The V call is TRBV2, the J call TRBJ1-5; no reliable D call. Trimming removed 8 bases at V and 3 bases at J, with 11 bases between. Germline V CDR1 and CDR2: SNHLY, FYNNEI. The CDR3 is 13 residues long. The CDR3 DNA reads TGTGCCAGCGCGAAACGCTTCAATCAGCCCCAGCATTTT. This gives the protein CASAKRFNQPQHF.

The CDR3 region has the DNA TGTGCCAGCGCGGTAGAGATAGACTACAATGAGCAGTTCTTC. It specifies CASAVEIDYNEQFF. The chain recombines TRBV6-5 with TRBJ2-1; no clear D. V lost 8 bases and J 3 bases, leaving 14 bases between the germline ends. This CDR3 contains 14 residues. Germline CDR1 is MNHEY and CDR2 is SVGAGI.

The genes are TRBV30 and TRBJ1-1; D might be TRBD1 (5 bases). Germline CDR1 GTSNPN, CDR2 SVGIG (reference sequence). The germline V and J ends were trimmed by 1 base and 7 bases, with 10 bases remaining between them. The CDR3 contains 12 residues. CDR3 protein: CAWSDGAGEAFF. The CDR3 DNA follows: TGTGCCTGGAGTGATGGGGCTGGTGAAGCTTTCTTT.

The chain links TRBV6-1 to TRBJ1-4, with D unclear. V dropped 6 bases and J dropped 8 bases, with 19 bases sitting between them. The CDR3 runs to 15 residues. From germline, CDR1 is MNHNS and CDR2 SASEGT. The DNA for the CDR3 is TGTGCCAGCAGCGAGGGTACGGTAATAGAAGAAAAACTGTTTTTT. This translates into CASSEGTVIEEKLFF.

This sequence joins TRBV4-3 and TRBJ2-2; D is perhaps TRBD2 (6 bases). CDR1 LGHNA and CDR2 YSLEER come from the germline V gene. The CDR3 is made up of 14 amino acids. Trimming shortened V by 0 bases and J by 7 bases, and 9 bases separated the two germline ends. The CDR3 reads CASSQDPGGGELFF. For the CDR3, the DNA is TGCGCCAGCAGCCAAGATCCCGGGGGCGGGGAGCTGTTTTTT.

This sequence joins TRBV28 and TRBJ1-2, with TRBD1 matching over 9 bases. CDR1 MDHEN and CDR2 SYDVKM come from the germline V gene. V shed 5 bases, J shed 5 bases, and the junction held 6 bases outside the gene matches. The CDR3 sequence is 14 residues long. CDR3 loop: CASSPRDRVYGYTF. CDR3 DNA: TGTGCCAGCAGTCCCCGGGACAGGGTATATGGCTACACCTTC.

The chain uses TRBV6-1 and TRBJ1-2; perhaps TRBD1 as D (5 bases). CDR1 is MNHNS, CDR2 SASEGT, per germline. V lost 4 bases and J lost 0, with 18 bases in between. The CDR3 consists of 17 residues. The CDR3 is CASSVPFGGEPNYGYTF. As DNA, the CDR3 is TGTGCCAGCAGTGTTCCCTTCGGGGGGGAACCTAACTATGGCTACACCTTC.

The chain has TRBV5-4 and TRBJ1-2; maybe TRBD1 (6 bases). V was cut by 0 bases and J by 3 bases, with 9 bases left in between. Germline CDR1 and CDR2: SGHNT and YYREEE (reference sequence). This CDR3 has 14 residues. CDR3 DNA: TGTGCCAGCAGCTTGGGGGGGCGTCACTATGGCTACACCTTC. As protein: CASSLGGRHYGYTF.